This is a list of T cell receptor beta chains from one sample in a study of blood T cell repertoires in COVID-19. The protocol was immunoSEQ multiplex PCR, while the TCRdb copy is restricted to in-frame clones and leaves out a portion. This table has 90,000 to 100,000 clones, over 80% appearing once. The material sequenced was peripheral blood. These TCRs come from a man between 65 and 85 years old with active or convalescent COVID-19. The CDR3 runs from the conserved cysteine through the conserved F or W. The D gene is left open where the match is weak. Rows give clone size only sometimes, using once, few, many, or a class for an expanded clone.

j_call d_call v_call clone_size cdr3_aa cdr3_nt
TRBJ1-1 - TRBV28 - CAITEAFF TGTGCAATAACTGAAGCTTTCTTT
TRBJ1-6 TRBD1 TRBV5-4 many CASSSGQGRSPLHF TGTGCCAGCAGCTCGGGACAGGGTCGGTCACCCCTCCACTTT
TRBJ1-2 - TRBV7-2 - CASSLGRQYRGYTF TGTGCCAGCAGCTTAGGGAGACAGTACCGGGGCTACACCTTC
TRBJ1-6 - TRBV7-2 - CASSFGAYNSPLHF TGTGCCAGCAGCTTCGGTGCTTATAATTCACCCCTCCACTTT
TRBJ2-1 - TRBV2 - CASSVQGSSYNEQFF TGTGCCAGCAGTGTCCAGGGAAGCTCCTACAATGAGCAGTTCTTC
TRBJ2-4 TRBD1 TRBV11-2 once CASCETGLGKNIQYF TGTGCCAGCTGCGAGACAGGGTTGGGCAAAAACATTCAGTACTTC
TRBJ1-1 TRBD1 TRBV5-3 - CARSLGQVIMNTEAFF TGTGCCAGAAGCTTAGGACAGGTTATAATGAACACTGAAGCTTTCTTT
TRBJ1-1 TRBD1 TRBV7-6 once CASSTGDPNTEAFF TGTGCCAGCAGCACAGGGGACCCGAACACTGAAGCTTTCTTT
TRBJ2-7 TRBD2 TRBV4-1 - CASSVLTSGGPHEQYF TGCGCCAGCAGCGTTCTGACTAGCGGGGGGCCCCATGAGCAGTACTTC
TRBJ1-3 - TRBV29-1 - CSVERGTGNTIYF TGCAGCGTTGAAAGGGGGACTGGAAACACCATATATTTT
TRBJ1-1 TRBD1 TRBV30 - CASRTGFNTEAFF TGTGCCTCGCGGACAGGTTTCAACACTGAAGCTTTCTTT
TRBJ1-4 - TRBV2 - CASKLGASNEKLFF TGTGCCAGCAAGTTGGGGGCGAGTAATGAAAAACTGTTTTTT
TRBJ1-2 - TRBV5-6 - CASSLVGQGYGYTF TGTGCCAGCAGCTTGGTGGGCCAGGGGTATGGCTACACCTTC
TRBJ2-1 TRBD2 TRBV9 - CASSVERGALRDEQFF TGTGCCAGCAGCGTAGAGCGGGGAGCTTTACGGGATGAGCAGTTCTTC
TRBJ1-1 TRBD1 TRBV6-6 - CASSYPDLGGNTEAFF TGTGCCAGCAGTTACCCCGACCTAGGGGGCAACACTGAAGCTTTCTTT
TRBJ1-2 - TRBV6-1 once CASSEQGIYGYTF TGTGCCAGCAGTGAACAGGGGATTTATGGCTACACCTTC
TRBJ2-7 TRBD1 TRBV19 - CASSSLRQGISYEQYF TGTGCCAGTAGTTCTTTAAGACAGGGGATTTCCTACGAGCAGTACTTC
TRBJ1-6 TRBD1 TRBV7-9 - CASSPGTELYNSPLHF TGTGCCAGCAGCCCCGGGACAGAGCTTTATAATTCACCCCTCCACTTT
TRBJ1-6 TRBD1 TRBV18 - CASSAQGALDNSPLHF TGTGCCAGCTCAGCACAGGGGGCCCTCGATAATTCACCCCTCCACTTT
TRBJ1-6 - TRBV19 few CASASGGQVNSPLHF TGTGCCAGTGCATCGGGGGGTCAAGTTAATTCACCCCTCCACTTT
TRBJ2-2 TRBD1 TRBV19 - CASSLGTGNTGELFF TGTGCCAGTAGTCTTGGGACAGGGAACACCGGGGAGCTGTTTTTT
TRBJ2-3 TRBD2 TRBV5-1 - CASSWATGTTSTDTQYF TGCGCCAGCAGCTGGGCCACCGGGACTACCTCCACAGATACGCAGTATTTT
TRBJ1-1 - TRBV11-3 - CASSSDSMNTEAFF TGTGCCAGCAGCTCGGATAGCATGAACACTGAAGCTTTCTTT
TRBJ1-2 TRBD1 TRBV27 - CASSPGDRLGGGYTF TGTGCCAGCAGTCCGGGGGACAGGCTAGGGGGTGGCTACACCTTC